These 21 T cell receptor beta chains originate from one sample sequenced in a study of shared clonotypes between healthy human individuals. Some clones are missing from TCRdb's copy, which holds only in-frame ones; the method was immunoSEQ multiplex PCR. The table records 1 million to 1.2 million clones, approximately 80% of them present only once. The sequencing input was memory CD4+ T cells from PBMCs. Subset defined: CD45RA-negative fraction. The source is a man aged 18-30 years in good health. Some clones in this sample may be carry-over from other donors' samples.

V is TRBV5-6 and J is TRBJ2-3; TRBD1 matches 8 bases. This CDR3 spans 16 amino acids. Germline CDR1 SGHDT, CDR2 YYEEEE. V gave up 8 bases and J gave up 0 bases; unmatched junction bases: 11. For the CDR3, the DNA is TGTGCCAGTTACCCAGTTCGGGACAGGAGCACAGATACGCAGTATTTT. It codes for CASYPVRDRSTDTQYF.

The rearrangement uses TRBV9 and TRBJ2-5; D may be TRBD2 (7 bases). The CDR3 runs 16 residues. CDR1 SGDLS and CDR2 YYNGEE come from the germline V gene. The V and J ends lost 4 bases and 5 bases respectively, with 21 bases between them. The CDR3 DNA reads as TGTGCCAGCAGCCCGATAGGGGGGAGGGGGACGGAGACCCAGTACTTC. Translating gives CASSPIGGRGTETQYF. Full variable domain (rest looked up from reference TRBV9 and TRBJ2-5): DSGVTQTPKHLITATGQRVTLRCSPRSGDLSVYWYQQSLDQGLQFLIQYYNGEERAKGNILERFSAQQFPDLHSELNLSSLELGDSALYFCASSPIGGRGTETQYFGPGTRLLVL.

V and J are TRBV2 and TRBJ2-7; D possibly corresponds to TRBD2 (5 bases). CDR3 size: 15 residues. Per germline, CDR1 SNHLY and CDR2 FYNNEI. Trimming took off 1 base at V and 3 bases at J, with 13 bases between the two ends. The CDR3 bases are TGTGCCAGCAGTGAAGGGGTGCGGGCAGGCTACGAGCAGTACTTC. Amino acid sequence: CASSEGVRAGYEQYF.

This chain joins TRBV28 and TRBJ2-2; D unclear. This CDR3 has 16 residues. From germline, CDR1 is MDHEN and CDR2 SYDVKM. V dropped 5 bases and J dropped 1 base, with 14 bases sitting between them. CDR3 sequence (DNA): TGTGCCAGCAGTCGCCCCTCGGGCCGGAACACCGGGGAGCTGTTTTTT. Translating gives CASSRPSGRNTGELFF. Full variable domain (remainder filled in from reference TRBV28 and TRBJ2-2): DVKVTQSSRYLVKRTGEKVFLECVQDMDHENMFWYRQDPGLGLRLIYFSYDVKMKEKGDIPEGYSVSREKKERFSLILESASTNQTSMYLCASSRPSGRNTGELFFGEGSRLTVL.

CDR3 DNA sequence: TGCGCCAGCAGCTTGGTGGCAGGGGGAGGGACTGAAGCTTTCTTT. It translates to CASSLVAGGGTEAFF. The V and J genes are TRBV5-1 and TRBJ1-1; 7 positions agree with TRBD1. Germline V gene data show CDR1 as SGHRS and CDR2 as YFSETQ. This CDR3 contains 15 residues. Trimming took 0 bases from V and 5 from J; bases not matched to a gene: 7.

The chain links TRBV19 to TRBJ1-2, with a possible D match to TRBD1 (6 bases). V was shortened by 4 bases and J by 4 bases, with 16 bases between the two germline ends. CDR1 and CDR2 (germline): LNHDA, SQIVND (reference sequence). The CDR3 has 15 amino acids. As DNA, the CDR3 is TGTGCCAGTAGTACTCACAGGGAGACCTTCTATGGCTACACCTTC. Its translation: CASSTHRETFYGYTF.

The gene calls are TRBV5-1 and TRBJ2-1; 13 positions agree with TRBD2. This CDR3 spans 15 amino acids. Germline CDR1 SGHRS, CDR2 YFSETQ. V lost 4 bases, J lost 9 bases, and 7 bases stayed unmatched. The CDR3 reads CASSRGLAGVREQFF. The CDR3 bases are TGCGCCAGCAGCCGCGGACTAGCGGGAGTACGTGAGCAGTTCTTC.

The sample holds many counts of this clone. The chain couples TRBV5-6 to TRBJ2-2; D uncertain. This CDR3 has 13 residues. V was pared by 1 base and J by 6 bases, with 7 bases between. Germline V gene sequence: CDR1 SGHDT, CDR2 YYEEEE. The CDR3 region is CASSLSVPGELFF. As DNA, the CDR3 is TGTGCCAGCAGCTTGTCAGTCCCCGGGGAGCTGTTTTTT.

About this clone: A far larger clone is only one base removed, so a read error is likely. The chain links TRBV5-1 to TRBJ1-1; D not resolved. Per the germline V gene, CDR1 is SGHRS and CDR2 is YFSETQ. The CDR3 loop spans 15 amino acids. The CDR3 DNA follows: TGCGCCAACAGCTTGGGGTTCTCGGACTTCGGTAGGGCTTTCTTT. It is translated as CANSLGFSDFGRAFF.

The genes are TRBV15 and TRBJ1-4; D might be TRBD1 (5 bases). The CDR3 loop spans 15 amino acids. Trimming left V 0 bases short and J 7 bases short, with 12 bases between. Per the germline V gene, CDR1 is LNHNV and CDR2 is YYDKDF (reference sequence). CDR3 nucleotides: TGTGCCACCAGCAGAGATCCCGGGGCAGGTGAAAAACTGTTTTTT. Translating it yields CATSRDPGAGEKLFF.

The V and J genes are TRBV6-8 and TRBJ2-7; D may match TRBD1 or TRBD2 (6 bases each). The V gene lost 7 bases and the J gene lost 6 bases, with 19 bases spanning the gap. The CDR3 runs to 14 residues. Germline lookup yields CDR1 MNHGY and CDR2 SAAAGT. Written as DNA, the CDR3 is TGTGCCAGCACCATCGGGGGCTCGGGGTTCGAGCAGTACTTC. This codes for CASTIGGSGFEQYF.

On this clone: Other nucleotide sequences in the sample specify the same CDR3. The chain uses TRBV7-8 and TRBJ2-1; unclear D gene. The CDR3 consists of 11 residues. In germline, CDR1 is SGHVS, CDR2 FQNEAQ. Deletions cut 5 bases from V and 8 bases from J, with 7 bases between. CDR3 nucleotide sequence: TGTGCCAGCAGCCCTGGGGATGAGCAGTTCTTC. Its translation: CASSPGDEQFF.

The chain is built from TRBV7-9 and TRBJ1-1; unclear D gene. Trimming cost V 2 bases and J 6 bases, with 10 bases left between them. Germline CDR1 is SEHNR and CDR2 is FQNEAQ (reference sequence). The CDR3 spans 13 residues. The CDR3 coding sequence is TGTGCCAGCAGCTTATTGTCCCTTTCTGAAGCTTTCTTT. Translated: CASSLLSLSEAFF.

V is TRBV18 and J is TRBJ2-1, with a tentative D call TRBD2 (6 bases). There are 15 residues in the CDR3. V gave up 3 bases and J gave up 6 bases, with 15 bases separating them. CDR1 and CDR2 from the germline V gene are KGHSH and LQKENI. The CDR3 loop reads CASSPSLAQGNEQFF. CDR3 coding DNA: TGTGCCAGCTCACCGTCGCTAGCGCAGGGCAATGAGCAGTTCTTC.

The rearrangement uses TRBV9 and TRBJ1-2; TRBD1 matches 8 bases. J gave up 6 bases and V 3 bases, and 7 bases lay outside the gene matches. Germline V gene data show CDR1 as SGDLS and CDR2 as YYNGEE. CDR3 size: 14 residues. The CDR3 DNA reads as TGTGCCAGCAGCGCGCAGAACAGGGGGGATGGCTACACCTTC. Translating gives CASSAQNRGDGYTF.

This clone was seen more than once but under ten times. The identical CDR3 is also encoded by other nucleotide sequences in the sample. The chain combines TRBV20-1 with TRBJ1-1; D remains ambiguous. This CDR3 has 11 residues. Germline V CDR1 and CDR2: DFQATT, SNEGSKA (reference sequence). The V end lost 5 bases, the J end lost 5 bases, and 9 bases lay between the germline ends. The CDR3, as DNA: TGCAGTGCTCATACGGGAACTGAAGCTTTCTTT. Encoded protein: CSAHTGTEAFF.

The chain has TRBV5-1 and TRBJ2-2; a weak D match, TRBD1 (6 bases). V lost 4 bases and J 4 bases, leaving 14 bases between the germline ends. The CDR3 is made up of 15 amino acids. Germline assignment: CDR1 SGHRS and CDR2 YFSETQ. DNA for the CDR3: TGCGCCAGCAGCCGGACAAGACAGGCCACCGGGGAGCTGTTTTTT. Translating gives CASSRTRQATGELFF.

This clone was seen only once. One junction end does not reproduce the germline sequence, and a read error may be involved. The rearrangement joins TRBV12-5 to TRBJ1-1; 7 positions agree with TRBD1. CDR1 and CDR2 from the germline V gene are LGHNT and FRNRAP. CDR3 length equals 12 residues. In DNA form, the CDR3 reads TGTGCTAGTGGTTTGGGATTAGGACAGGAGAGGTTT. It translates to CASGLGLGQERF.

About this clone itself: This specimen includes other DNA sequences encoding the same CDR3. The chain is built from TRBV9 and TRBJ2-7; D possibly matches TRBD1 or TRBD2 (5 bases each). The CDR3 has 15 amino acids. From germline, CDR1 is SGDLS and CDR2 YYNGEE. V lost 0 bases, J lost 2 bases, and 12 bases lay in between. The CDR3 loop is CASSVGGGVPYEQYF. In DNA, the CDR3 is TGTGCCAGCAGCGTAGGTGGGGGAGTACCCTACGAGCAGTACTTC. Full variable domain (rest looked up from reference TRBV9 and TRBJ2-7): DSGVTQTPKHLITATGQRVTLRCSPRSGDLSVYWYQQSLDQGLQFLIQYYNGEERAKGNILERFSAQQFPDLHSELNLSSLELGDSALYFCASSVGGGVPYEQYFGPGTRLTVT.

The genes are TRBV14 and TRBJ2-2, with 10 nucleotides matching TRBD2. The J segment lost 5 bases and the V segment lost 4 bases, leaving 10 bases of the junction unmatched. This CDR3 is built from 17 residues. In germline, CDR1 is SGHDN, CDR2 FVKESK. In DNA, the CDR3 is TGTGCCAGCAGCCCCCGACGTAGCGGGAGGCTGACCGGGGAGCTGTTTTTT. This encodes CASSPRRSGRLTGELFF.

V gene TRBV6-4 combines with J gene TRBJ1-2; 9 bases fit TRBD1. This CDR3 spans 14 amino acids. The junction had 1 base not matched to a gene; V was cut back by 3 bases and J by 2 bases. CDR1 MRHNA and CDR2 SNTAGT come from the germline V gene. The CDR3 sequence: CASSEGQGNYGYTF. The CDR3 nucleotides read TGTGCCAGCAGTGAGGGACAGGGAAACTATGGCTACACCTTC.